This T cell receptor beta chain was captured by sequencing in a study of shared clonotypes between healthy human individuals. This clone was picked up a small number of times. V was clipped by 4 bases and J by 3 bases; unmatched bases: 1. Germline values: CDR1 LGHNA, CDR2 YSLEER. This CDR3 contains 13 residues. Measured with immunoSEQ multiplex PCR; TCRdb has only the in-frame clones, and not every one. Counted here are some 1 million clones, roughly 80% occurring once; the ten biggest clones make up 1.4%. Sequenced material: memory CD4+ T cells sorted from blood. The sample's subset: CD45RA-negative fraction. The TCR originated in a man aged 18-30 years in good health. The chain recombines TRBV4-3 with TRBJ2-7; TRBD2 matches 9 bases. CDR3 sequence: CASSPTSGYEQYF. The CDR3 bases are TGCGCCAGCAGCCCGACTAGCGGCTACGAGCAGTACTTC.